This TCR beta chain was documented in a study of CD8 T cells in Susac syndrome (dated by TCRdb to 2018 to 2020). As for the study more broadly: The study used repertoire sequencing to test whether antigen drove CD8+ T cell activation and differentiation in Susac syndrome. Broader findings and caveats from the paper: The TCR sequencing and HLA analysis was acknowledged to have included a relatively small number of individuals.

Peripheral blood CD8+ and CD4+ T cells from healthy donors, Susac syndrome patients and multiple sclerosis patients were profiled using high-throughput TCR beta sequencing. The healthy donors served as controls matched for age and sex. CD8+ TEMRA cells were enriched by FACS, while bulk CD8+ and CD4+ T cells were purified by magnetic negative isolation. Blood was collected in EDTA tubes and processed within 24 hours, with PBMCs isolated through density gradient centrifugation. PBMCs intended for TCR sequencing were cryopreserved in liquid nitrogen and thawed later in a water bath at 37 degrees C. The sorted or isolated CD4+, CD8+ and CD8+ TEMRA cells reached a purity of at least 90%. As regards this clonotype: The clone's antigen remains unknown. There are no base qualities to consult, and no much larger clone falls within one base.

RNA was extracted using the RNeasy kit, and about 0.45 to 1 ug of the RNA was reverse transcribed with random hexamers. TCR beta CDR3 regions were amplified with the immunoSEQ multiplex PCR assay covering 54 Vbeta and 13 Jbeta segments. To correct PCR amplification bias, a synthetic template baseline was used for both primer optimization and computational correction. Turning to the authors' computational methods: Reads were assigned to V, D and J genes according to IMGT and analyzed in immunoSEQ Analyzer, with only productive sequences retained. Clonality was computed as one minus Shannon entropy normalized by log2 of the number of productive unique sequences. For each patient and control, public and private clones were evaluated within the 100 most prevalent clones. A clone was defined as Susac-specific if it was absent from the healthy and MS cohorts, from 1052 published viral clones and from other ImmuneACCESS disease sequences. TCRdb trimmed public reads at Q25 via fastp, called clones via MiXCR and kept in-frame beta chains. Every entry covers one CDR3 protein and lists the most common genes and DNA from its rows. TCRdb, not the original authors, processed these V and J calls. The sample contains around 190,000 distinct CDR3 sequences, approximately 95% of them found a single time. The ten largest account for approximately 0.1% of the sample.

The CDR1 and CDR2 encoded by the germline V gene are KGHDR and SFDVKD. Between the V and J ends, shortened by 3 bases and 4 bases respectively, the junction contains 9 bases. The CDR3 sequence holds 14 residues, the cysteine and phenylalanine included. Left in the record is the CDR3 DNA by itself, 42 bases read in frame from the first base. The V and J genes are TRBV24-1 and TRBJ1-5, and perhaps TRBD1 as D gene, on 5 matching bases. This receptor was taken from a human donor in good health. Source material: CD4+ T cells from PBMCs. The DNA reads TGTGCCACCAGTGATCCCGGGGGGAATCAGCCCCAGCATTTT. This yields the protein CATSDPGGNQPQHF.